This TCR beta chain stems from a study of T cell responses to AZD1222 COVID-19 vaccine (dated by TCRdb to about 2021). General notes on the study: TCR sequencing covered 230 or so trial participants: 207 given two doses of AZD1222 and around 26 given two doses of MenACWY control vaccine. Trial participants were enrolled into age subgroups of 18-55, 56-69 and 70-plus years, which contained about 150, 27 and 61 TCR-sequenced participants, respectively.

Here is what the overall study found, with its caveats: The 56-69-year group was small, and its depth increase did not reach significance, likely because of low power. Reportedly, close to half of the unique spike-specific TCRs recognized epitopes lying outside the regions that are mutated in the B.1.351 and B.1.1.7 variants. CD4 TCRs associated with the vaccine covered the entire spike protein, and the dominant responses were in regions 160-218 and 743-854. Only five or six AZD1222 recipients were SARS-CoV-2 seropositive at baseline, limiting conclusions about previously exposed vaccinees. Because no day 14 peak-response samples were available, repertoires were characterized only after the peak T cell response. A significant rise in spike-specific TCR breadth and depth was observed after two AZD1222 doses relative to day 0 and relative to MenACWY recipients. Most participants were white British and females outnumbered males, and the authors suggested that clonal diversity may have been underestimated.

The CDR3 regions of human TCRbeta chains were analyzed by immunosequencing. Per the source publication's procedure: TCRs in the repertoires were compared against a reference library of SARS-CoV-2-specific TCRs that had been generated with the MIRA antigen-specificity platform. Breadth meant the fraction of unique TCRs that were SARS-CoV-2-associated, whereas depth meant the fraction of total T cells that were SARS-CoV-2-associated. Using the MIRA data, each spike-specific TCR was mapped to the spike region that the TCR reacts to and placed in a CD4 or CD8 class. Log10-transformed breadth and depth values were compared by one-way ANOVA with Sidak's multiple comparisons tests. In its TCRdb copy, this immuneACCESS table keeps in-frame sequences only and misses some clones. Where compared with another copy, unresolved V genes explain less than half of these, and the others have no known cause. Clone size and the V and J calls come from that table; the DNA yielded D and trimming. For this sample there are 90,000 to 140,000 clones; roughly nine tenths appear just once. The ten largest clonotypes hold about two fifths of the sample.

CDR1 is given as KGHSH and CDR2 as LQKENI, both from the germline V gene. For this chain, trimming is 5 bases at the V end and 4 bases at the J end, and the number of junction bases without a gene match is 7. Taken from cysteine to phenylalanine, the CDR3 has 15 residues. Only the CDR3 DNA stays, 45 bases, in frame from base 1. In the case of this clone: Its target antigen remains unknown. No base qualities exist here, and no much larger clone lies one base off it.

Per the publication, the time point label means: about 28 days (+/-7) after the second vaccine dose. AZD1222 recipients given second doses at about 4 weeks or at about 12 weeks were pooled, since spike-specific TCR depth and breadth were not found to differ between the two schedules. The vaccinee samples were drawn from two UK trials, COV001 and COV002, one of which was a single-blind randomized controlled phase 2/3 trial testing AZD1222 (ChAdOx1 nCoV-19) in healthy adults. Trial participant PBMC samples were collected at day 0 and day 28 after the second dose for TCRbeta chain sequencing. The rearranged chain carries TRBV18 and TRBJ1-1; the junction holds 10 bases that match TRBD1. The sequences come from peripheral blood, collected 28 days after the second AZD1222 dose. This clonotype was sampled from an adult who received the AZD1222 COVID-19 vaccine. The CDR3 here reads CASSSLGTGVTEAFF. The nucleotide sequence is TGTGCCAGCTCAAGCTTGGGGACAGGGGTCACTGAAGCTTTCTTT. The full variable domain, with segments outside the CDR3 supplied by the reference TRBV18 and TRBJ1-1 proteins, appears as NAGVMQNPRHLVRRRGQEARLRCSPMKGHSHVYWYRQLPEEGLKFMVYLQKENIIDESGMPKERFSAEFPKEGPSILRIQQVVRGDSAAYFCASSSLGTGVTEAFFGQGTRLTVV.